The 10 T cell receptor beta chains given below trace back to one sample, sequenced in a study of T cells in Graves' hyperthyroidism and ophthalmopathy. RNA transcripts yielded amplified TCR beta CDR3 regions. The HTBI primer set drove a first-round RT-PCR of the TCR CDR3. TCRdb called the multiplex PCR reads again in MiXCR, with one record for every CDR3 protein. The sample holds around 420,000 distinct CDR3 sequences, approximately 14% seen once. Input material: blood. These receptors came from a woman younger than 30 with Graves' hyperthyroidism.

The J gene is TRBJ1-1, the V gene TRBV20-1; tentatively, D is TRBD1 (5 bases). The CDR3 contains 16 residues. From germline, CDR1 is DFQATT and CDR2 SNEGSKA (reference sequence). Trimming removed 0 bases from V and 3 bases from J, with 17 bases in between. CDR3 sequence: CSARDQRRGDHTEAFF. DNA of the CDR3: TGCAGTGCTAGAGATCAGCGTCGAGGGGATCACACTGAAGCTTTCTTT.

The chain has TRBV11-2 and TRBJ2-1, with a possible D match to TRBD2 (6 bases). The germline V gene has CDR1 SGHAT and CDR2 FQNNGV. The CDR3 is made up of 13 amino acids. The V end lost 1 base, the J end lost 10 bases, and 11 bases lay between the germline ends. The CDR3 region is CASSLGLVEEQFF. The CDR3, as DNA: TGTGCCAGCAGCTTAGGACTAGTGGAGGAGCAGTTCTTC.

This clonotype was counted many times. The rearrangement uses TRBV25-1 and TRBJ1-1, with D possibly TRBD1 on 5 matching bases. Trimming removed 2 bases from V and 4 bases from J, with 20 bases in between. Germline loops: CDR1 MGHDK, CDR2 SYGVNS. The CDR3 spans 17 residues. DNA of the CDR3: TGTGCCAGCAGTGAAGCGGGGCCCAGGAACGTGGGCACTGAAGCTTTCTTT. Encoded protein: CASSEAGPRNVGTEAFF.

In this sample, this clonotype turned up many times. V is TRBV2 and J is TRBJ2-7, with a possible D match to TRBD2 (6 bases). The CDR3 spans 16 residues. Germline V gene sequence: CDR1 SNHLY, CDR2 FYNNEI. Trimming shortened V by 5 bases and J by 8 bases, and 25 bases separated the two germline ends. The CDR3 sequence: CASSRTPAGYPTQQYF. The CDR3 DNA follows: TGTGCCAGCAGTCGAACGCCAGCGGGTTACCCTACGCAGCAGTACTTC.

There are many counts of this clonotype. The chain has TRBV27 and TRBJ2-1, with TRBD2 matching 11 bases. Germline values: CDR1 MNHEY, CDR2 SMNVEV (reference sequence). CDR3 size: 14 residues. J lost 8 bases, V lost 8 bases, and 8 bases had no gene match. The CDR3 DNA is TGTGCCAGCTCCCTATTACTAGCGGGAGATGAGCAGTTCTTC. Amino acids: CASSLLLAGDEQFF.

This clonotype was detected only a few times. The chain combines TRBV4-2 with TRBJ1-4, with D maybe TRBD1 (6 bases). Between the trimmed V and J ends, which lost 0 bases and 5 bases, there was a span of 10 bases. The V gene's germline CDR1 is LGHNA and CDR2 YNFKEQ. The CDR3 consists of 15 residues. CDR3 loop: CASSQDRGANEKLFF. CDR3 bases: TGTGCCAGCAGCCAAGATCGGGGGGCAAATGAAAAACTGTTTTTT.

The J gene is TRBJ2-3, the V gene TRBV7-6; maybe TRBD1 (6 bases). The germline gives CDR1 SGHVS, CDR2 FNYEAQ. The CDR3 is 16 amino acids. Trimming removed 1 base at V and 2 bases at J, with 13 bases between. The CDR3 DNA is TGTGCCAGCAGCTTAGGTCCTCAGGGGATCACAGATACGCAGTATTTT. Amino acid sequence: CASSLGPQGITDTQYF.

The gene calls are TRBV3-1 and TRBJ2-5, with TRBD2 as a possible D gene (6 bases). The CDR3 contains 14 residues. Germline CDR1 reads LGHDT; CDR2 reads YNNKEL (reference sequence). The V and J ends lost 0 bases and 5 bases respectively, with 10 bases between them. CDR3 region: CASSQEPGVETQYF. The CDR3 region has the DNA TGTGCCAGCAGCCAAGAACCGGGAGTTGAGACCCAGTACTTC.

This clonotype occurred a few times. The rearrangement uses TRBV20-1 and TRBJ2-1, with 11 positions matching TRBD2. J was trimmed by 0 bases and V by 6 bases; bases with no gene match: 7. The germline V gene encodes CDR1 DFQATT and CDR2 SNEGSKA (reference sequence). The CDR3 is 16 amino acids. The CDR3 DNA follows: TGCAGTGCGGGGACTAGCGGAACTTCCTCCTACAATGAGCAGTTCTTC. Protein product: CSAGTSGTSSYNEQFF.

This clonotype was counted only a few times. The chain joins TRBV6-2 or TRBV6-3 to TRBJ1-1, with no clear D. CDR3 length: 14 residues. Between the trimmed V and J ends, which lost 3 bases and 3 bases, there was a span of 11 bases. Germline V gives CDR1 MNHEY, CDR2 SVGEGT. As DNA, the CDR3 is TGTGCCAGCAGTTATGAAACGGGGTACACTGAAGCTTTCTTT. Amino acid sequence: CASSYETGYTEAFF.